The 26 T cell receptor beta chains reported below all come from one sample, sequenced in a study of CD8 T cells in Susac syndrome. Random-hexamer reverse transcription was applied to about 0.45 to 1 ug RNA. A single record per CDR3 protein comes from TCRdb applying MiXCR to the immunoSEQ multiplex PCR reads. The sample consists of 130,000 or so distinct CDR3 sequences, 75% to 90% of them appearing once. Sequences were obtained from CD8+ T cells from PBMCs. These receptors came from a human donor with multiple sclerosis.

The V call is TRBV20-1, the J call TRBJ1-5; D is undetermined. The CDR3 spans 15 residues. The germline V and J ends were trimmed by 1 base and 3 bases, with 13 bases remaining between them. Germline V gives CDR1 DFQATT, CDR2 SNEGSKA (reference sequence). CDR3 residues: CSARASRQYNQPQHF. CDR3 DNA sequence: TGCAGTGCTAGAGCGTCGAGGCAGTACAATCAGCCCCAGCATTTT.

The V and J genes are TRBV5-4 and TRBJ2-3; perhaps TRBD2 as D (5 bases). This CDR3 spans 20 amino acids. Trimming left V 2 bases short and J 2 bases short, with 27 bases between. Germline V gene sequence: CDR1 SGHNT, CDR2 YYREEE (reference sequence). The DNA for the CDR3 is TGTGCCAGCAGCTTCAGCTCGGCGGGCGTCGGCCAGGCCCCCACAGATACGCAGTATTTT. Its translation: CASSFSSAGVGQAPTDTQYF. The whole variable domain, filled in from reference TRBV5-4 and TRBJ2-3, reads ETGVTQSPTHLIKTRGQQVTLRCSSQSGHNTVSWYQQALGQGPQFIFQYYREEENGRGNFPPRFSGLQFPNYSSELNVNALELDDSALYLCASSFSSAGVGQAPTDTQYFGPGTRLTVL.

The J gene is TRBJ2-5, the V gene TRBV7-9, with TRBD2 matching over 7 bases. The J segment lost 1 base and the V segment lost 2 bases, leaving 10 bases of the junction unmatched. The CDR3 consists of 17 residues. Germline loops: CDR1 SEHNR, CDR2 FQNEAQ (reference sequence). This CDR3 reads CASSLTGLKRPQETQYF. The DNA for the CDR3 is TGTGCCAGCAGCTTAACGGGACTAAAGAGACCCCAAGAGACCCAGTACTTC.

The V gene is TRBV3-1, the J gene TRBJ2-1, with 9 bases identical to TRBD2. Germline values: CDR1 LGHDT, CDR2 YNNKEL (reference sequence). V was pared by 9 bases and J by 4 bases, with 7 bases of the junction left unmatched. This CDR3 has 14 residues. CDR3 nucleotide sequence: TGTGCCAGTAATTGGGCGGGAGGGTACAATGAGCAGTTCTTC. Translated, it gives CASNWAGGYNEQFF.

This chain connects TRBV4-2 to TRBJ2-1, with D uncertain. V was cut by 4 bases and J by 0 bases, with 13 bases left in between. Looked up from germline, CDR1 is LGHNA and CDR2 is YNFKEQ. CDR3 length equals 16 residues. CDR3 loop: CASSRDKRSSYNEQFF. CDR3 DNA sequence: TGTGCCAGCAGCCGAGATAAACGGAGCTCCTACAATGAGCAGTTCTTC.

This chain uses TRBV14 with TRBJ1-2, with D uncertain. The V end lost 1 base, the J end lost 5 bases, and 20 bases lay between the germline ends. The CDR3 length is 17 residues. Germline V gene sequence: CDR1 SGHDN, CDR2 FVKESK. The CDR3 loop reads CASSQGGWGGDGYGYTF. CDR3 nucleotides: TGTGCCAGCAGCCAAGGGGGATGGGGAGGCGATGGGTATGGCTACACCTTC.

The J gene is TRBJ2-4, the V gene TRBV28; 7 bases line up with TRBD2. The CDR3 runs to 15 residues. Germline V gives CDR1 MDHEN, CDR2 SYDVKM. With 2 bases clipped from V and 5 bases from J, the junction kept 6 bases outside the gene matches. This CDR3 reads CASSLPGEGENIQYF. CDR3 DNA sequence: TGTGCCAGCAGTTTACCTGGGGAGGGCGAAAACATTCAGTACTTC.

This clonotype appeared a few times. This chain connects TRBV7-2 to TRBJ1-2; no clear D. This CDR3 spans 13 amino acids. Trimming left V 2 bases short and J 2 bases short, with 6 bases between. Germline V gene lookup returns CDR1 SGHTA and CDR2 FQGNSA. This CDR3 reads CASSLSRNYGYTF. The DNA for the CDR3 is TGTGCCAGCAGCTTAAGCAGGAACTATGGCTACACCTTC.

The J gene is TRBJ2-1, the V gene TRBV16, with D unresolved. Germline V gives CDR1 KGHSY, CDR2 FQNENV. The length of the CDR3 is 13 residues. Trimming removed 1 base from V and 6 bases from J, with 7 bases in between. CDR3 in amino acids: CASSQFSSNEQFF. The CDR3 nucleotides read TGTGCCAGCAGCCAATTTTCCAGCAATGAGCAGTTCTTC. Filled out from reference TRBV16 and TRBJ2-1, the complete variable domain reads GEEVAQTPKHLVRGEGQKAKLYCAPIKGHSYVFWYQQVLKNEFKFLISFQNENVFDETGMPKERFSAKCLPNSPCSLEIQATKLEDSAVYFCASSQFSSNEQFFGPGTRLTVL.

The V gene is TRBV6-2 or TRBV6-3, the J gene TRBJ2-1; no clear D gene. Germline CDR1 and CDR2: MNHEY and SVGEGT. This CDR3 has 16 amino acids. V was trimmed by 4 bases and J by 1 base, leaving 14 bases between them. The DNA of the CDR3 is TGTGCCAGCAGTTTCATGCGTGCGTTATCCTACAATGAGCAGTTCTTC. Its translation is CASSFMRALSYNEQFF.

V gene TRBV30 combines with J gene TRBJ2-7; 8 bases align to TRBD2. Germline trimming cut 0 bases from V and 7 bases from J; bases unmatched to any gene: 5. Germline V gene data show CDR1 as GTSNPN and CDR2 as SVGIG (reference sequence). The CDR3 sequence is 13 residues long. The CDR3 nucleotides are TGTGCCTGGAGTGTCCTAGCGGGTGGGGAGCAGTACTTC. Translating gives CAWSVLAGGEQYF.

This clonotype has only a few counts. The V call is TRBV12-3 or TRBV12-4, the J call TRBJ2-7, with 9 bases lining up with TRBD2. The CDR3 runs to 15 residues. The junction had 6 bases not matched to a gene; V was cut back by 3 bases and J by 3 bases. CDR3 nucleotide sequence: TGTGCCAGCAGTTTCGCGGGGGGGCCATACTACGAGCAGTACTTC. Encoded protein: CASSFAGGPYYEQYF.

The CDR3 coding sequence is TGTGCCAGCAGCTTTCATAGGGACTTTTCCTATCAGCCCCAGCATTTT. This sequence encodes CASSFHRDFSYQPQHF. J is TRBJ1-5 and V is TRBV7-2; tentative D call: TRBD1 (5 bases). Trimming removed 3 bases at V and 5 bases at J, with 17 bases between. Looked up from germline, CDR1 is SGHTA and CDR2 is FQGNSA. This CDR3 is built from 16 residues.

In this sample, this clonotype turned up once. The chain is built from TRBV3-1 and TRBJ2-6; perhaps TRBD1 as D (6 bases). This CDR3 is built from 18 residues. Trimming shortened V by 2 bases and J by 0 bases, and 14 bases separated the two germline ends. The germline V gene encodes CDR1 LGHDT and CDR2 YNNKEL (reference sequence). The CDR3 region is CASSQRGQSRSGANVLTF. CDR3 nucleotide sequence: TGTGCCAGCAGCCAAAGAGGACAGTCCCGCTCTGGGGCCAACGTCCTGACTTTC.

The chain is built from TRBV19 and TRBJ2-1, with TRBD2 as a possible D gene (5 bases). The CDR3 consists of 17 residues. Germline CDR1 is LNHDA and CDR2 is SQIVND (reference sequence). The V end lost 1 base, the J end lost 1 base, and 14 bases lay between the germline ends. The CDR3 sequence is CASSIGTRALSYNEQFF. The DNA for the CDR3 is TGTGCCAGTAGTATAGGTACGAGGGCTTTGTCCTACAATGAGCAGTTCTTC.

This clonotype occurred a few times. CDR3 DNA: TGTGCCAGCAGCTTCAGGGTTACCAAAAACATTCAGTACTTC. Its protein product is CASSFRVTKNIQYF. This rearrangement joins TRBV5-6 to TRBJ2-4; possible D gene TRBD1, 5 bases. Germline lookup yields CDR1 SGHDT and CDR2 YYEEEE. Trimming took 2 bases from V and 2 from J, leaving 8 bases between them. This CDR3 is 14 amino acids long.

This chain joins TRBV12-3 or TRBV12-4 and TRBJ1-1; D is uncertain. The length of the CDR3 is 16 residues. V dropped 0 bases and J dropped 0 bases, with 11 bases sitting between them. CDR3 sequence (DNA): TGTGCCAGCAGTTTAGCGCCGTGGGGTTTGAACACTGAAGCTTTCTTT. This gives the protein CASSLAPWGLNTEAFF.

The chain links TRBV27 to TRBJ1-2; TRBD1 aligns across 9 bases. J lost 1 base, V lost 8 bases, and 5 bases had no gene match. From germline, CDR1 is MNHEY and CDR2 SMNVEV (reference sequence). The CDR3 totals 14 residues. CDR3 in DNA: TGTGCCAGCGGGTGGACAGGGGTTAACTATGGCTACACCTTC. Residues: CASGWTGVNYGYTF.

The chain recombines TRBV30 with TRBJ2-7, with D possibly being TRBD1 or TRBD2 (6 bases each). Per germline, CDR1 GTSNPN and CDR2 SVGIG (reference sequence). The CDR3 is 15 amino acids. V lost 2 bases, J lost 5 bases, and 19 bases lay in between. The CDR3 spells CAWSTEGGGGDEQYF. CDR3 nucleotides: TGTGCCTGGAGTACTGAAGGTGGAGGGGGAGACGAGCAGTACTTC.

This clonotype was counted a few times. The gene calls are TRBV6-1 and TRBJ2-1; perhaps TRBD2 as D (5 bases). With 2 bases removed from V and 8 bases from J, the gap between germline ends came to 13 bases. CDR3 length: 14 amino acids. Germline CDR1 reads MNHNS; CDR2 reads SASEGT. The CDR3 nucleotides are TGTGCCAGCAGTGAACTGGCGGCGGAGGATGAGCAGTTCTTC. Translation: CASSELAAEDEQFF.

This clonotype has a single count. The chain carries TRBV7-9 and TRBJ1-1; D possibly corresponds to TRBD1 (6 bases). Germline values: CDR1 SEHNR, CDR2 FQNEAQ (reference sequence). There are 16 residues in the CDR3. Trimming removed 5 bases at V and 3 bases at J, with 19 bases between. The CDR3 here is CASSTGGGPLDTEAFF. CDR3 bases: TGTGCCAGCAGCACGGGGGGGGGCCCCCTCGACACTGAAGCTTTCTTT.

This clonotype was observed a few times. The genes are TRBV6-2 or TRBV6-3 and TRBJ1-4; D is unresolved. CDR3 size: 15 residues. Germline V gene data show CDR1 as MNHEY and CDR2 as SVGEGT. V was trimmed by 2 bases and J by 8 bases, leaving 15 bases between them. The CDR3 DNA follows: TGTGCCAGCAGTTACCAATACAACATGGAGGAAAAACTGTTTTTT. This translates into CASSYQYNMEEKLFF.

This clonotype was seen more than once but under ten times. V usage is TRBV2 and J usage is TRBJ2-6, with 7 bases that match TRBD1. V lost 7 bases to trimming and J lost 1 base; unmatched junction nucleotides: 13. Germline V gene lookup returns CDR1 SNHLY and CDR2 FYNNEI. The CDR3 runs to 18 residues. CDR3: CASKSRDSDDSGANVLTF. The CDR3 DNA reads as TGTGCCAGCAAAAGCCGGGACAGTGACGATTCTGGGGCCAACGTCCTGACTTTC.

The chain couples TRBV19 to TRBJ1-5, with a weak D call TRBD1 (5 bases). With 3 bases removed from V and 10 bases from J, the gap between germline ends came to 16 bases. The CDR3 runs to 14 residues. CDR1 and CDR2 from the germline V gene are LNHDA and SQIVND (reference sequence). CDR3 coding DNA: TGTGCCAGTAGTATCGGGACCGACGGTCTTCCCCAGCATTTT. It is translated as CASSIGTDGLPQHF.

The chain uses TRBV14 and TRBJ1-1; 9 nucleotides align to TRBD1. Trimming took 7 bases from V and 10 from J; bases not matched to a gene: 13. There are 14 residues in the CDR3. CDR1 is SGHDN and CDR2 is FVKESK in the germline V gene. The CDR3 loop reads CASTPGTGILGAFF. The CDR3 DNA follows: TGTGCCAGCACCCCCGGGACAGGGATTTTGGGAGCTTTCTTT.

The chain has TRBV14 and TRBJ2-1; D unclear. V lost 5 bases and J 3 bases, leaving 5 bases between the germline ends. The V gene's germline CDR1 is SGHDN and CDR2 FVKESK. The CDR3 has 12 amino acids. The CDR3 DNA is TGTGCCAGCAGCTGGAACTACAATGAGCAGTTCTTC. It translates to CASSWNYNEQFF.